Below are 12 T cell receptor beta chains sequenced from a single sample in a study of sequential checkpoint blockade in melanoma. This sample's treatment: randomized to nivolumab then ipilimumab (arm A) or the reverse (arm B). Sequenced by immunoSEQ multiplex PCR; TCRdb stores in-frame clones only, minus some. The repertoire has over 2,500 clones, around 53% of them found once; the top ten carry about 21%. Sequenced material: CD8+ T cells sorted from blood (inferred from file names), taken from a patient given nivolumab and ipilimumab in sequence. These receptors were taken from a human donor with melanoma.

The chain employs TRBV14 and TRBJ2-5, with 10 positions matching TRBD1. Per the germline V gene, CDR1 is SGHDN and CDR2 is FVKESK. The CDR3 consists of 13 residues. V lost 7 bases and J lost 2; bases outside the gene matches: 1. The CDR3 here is CASTGQGQETQYF. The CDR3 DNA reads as TGTGCCAGCACGGGACAGGGGCAAGAGACCCAGTACTTC.

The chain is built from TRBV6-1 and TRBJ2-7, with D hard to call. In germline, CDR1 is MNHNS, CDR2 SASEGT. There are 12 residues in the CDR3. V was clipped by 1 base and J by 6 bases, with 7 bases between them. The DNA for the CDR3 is TGTGCCAGCAGTGAAGGTGGAGTCGAGCAGTACTTC. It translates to CASSEGGVEQYF.

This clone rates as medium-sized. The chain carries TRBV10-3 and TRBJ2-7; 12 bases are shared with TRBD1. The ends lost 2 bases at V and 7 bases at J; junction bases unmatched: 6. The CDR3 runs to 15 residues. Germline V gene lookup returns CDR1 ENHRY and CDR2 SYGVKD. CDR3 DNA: TGTGCCATCAGTGAGGGGGGACAGGGGGCGGGGGAGCAGTACTTC. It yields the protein CAISEGGQGAGEQYF.

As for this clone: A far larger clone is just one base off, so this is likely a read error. Here the CDR3 DNA reads TGCGCCAGCAGCTTGATACAGGGGGCCGCGACTTTCTTT. It specifies CASSLIQGAATFF. This chain uses TRBV5-1 with TRBJ1-1; TRBD1 aligns across 9 bases. The germline CDR1 and CDR2 sequences are SGHRS and YFSETQ. The CDR3 is made up of 13 amino acids. Unmatched junction bases numbered 7, after V lost 1 base and J lost 12 bases.

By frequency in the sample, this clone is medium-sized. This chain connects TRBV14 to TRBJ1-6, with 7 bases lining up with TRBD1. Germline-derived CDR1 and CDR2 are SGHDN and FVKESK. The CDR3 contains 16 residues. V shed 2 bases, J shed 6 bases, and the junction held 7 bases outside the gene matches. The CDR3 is CASSQWPGGSNSPLHF. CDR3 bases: TGTGCCAGCAGCCAATGGCCAGGGGGGTCTAATTCACCCCTCCACTTT.

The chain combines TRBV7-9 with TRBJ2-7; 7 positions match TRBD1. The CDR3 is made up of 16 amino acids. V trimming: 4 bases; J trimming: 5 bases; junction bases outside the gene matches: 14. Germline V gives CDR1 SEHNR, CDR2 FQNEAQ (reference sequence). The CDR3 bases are TGTGCCAGCAGCTCGACCCCAACAGGGGTCCCCCACGAGCAGTACTTC. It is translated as CASSSTPTGVPHEQYF.

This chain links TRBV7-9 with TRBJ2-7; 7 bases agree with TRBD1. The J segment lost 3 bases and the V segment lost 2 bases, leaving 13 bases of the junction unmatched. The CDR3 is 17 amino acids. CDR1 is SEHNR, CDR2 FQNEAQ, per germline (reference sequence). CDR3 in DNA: TGTGCCAGCAGCTTATGGACCTCCGGGACAGTTCGCTACGAGCAGTACTTC. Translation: CASSLWTSGTVRYEQYF. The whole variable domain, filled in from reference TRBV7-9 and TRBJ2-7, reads DTGVSQNPRHKITKRGQNVTFRCDPISEHNRLYWYRQTLGQGPEFLTYFQNEAQLEKSRLLSDRFSAERPKGSFSTLEIQRTEQGDSAMYLCASSLWTSGTVRYEQYFGPGTRLTVT.

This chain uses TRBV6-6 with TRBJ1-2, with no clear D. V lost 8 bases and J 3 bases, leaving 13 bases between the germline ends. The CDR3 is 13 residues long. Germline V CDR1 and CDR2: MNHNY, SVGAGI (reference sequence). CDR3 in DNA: TGTGCCAGCGACCACGGGAGGGACTATGGCTACACCTTC. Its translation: CASDHGRDYGYTF.

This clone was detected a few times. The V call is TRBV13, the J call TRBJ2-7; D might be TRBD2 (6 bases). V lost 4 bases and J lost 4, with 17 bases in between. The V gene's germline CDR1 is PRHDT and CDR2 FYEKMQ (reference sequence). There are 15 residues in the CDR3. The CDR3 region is CASSSRVGTVYEQYF. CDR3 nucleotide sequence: TGTGCCAGCAGCTCGCGAGTTGGGACTGTATACGAGCAGTACTTC.

The CDR3 loop reads CASSLGHNTEAFF. CDR3 in DNA: TGTGCCAGCAGCCTGGGACACAACACTGAAGCTTTCTTT. This chain uses TRBV4-2 with TRBJ1-1, with a weak D call TRBD1 (6 bases). The germline V gene has CDR1 LGHNA and CDR2 YNFKEQ. V was clipped by 4 bases and J by 2 bases, with 8 bases between them. CDR3 size: 13 residues.

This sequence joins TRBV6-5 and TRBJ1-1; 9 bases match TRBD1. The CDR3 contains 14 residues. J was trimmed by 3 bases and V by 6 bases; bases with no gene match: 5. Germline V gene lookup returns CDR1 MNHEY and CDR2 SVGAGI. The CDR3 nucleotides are TGTGCCAGCAGATTGACAGGGGGAGACACTGAAGCTTTCTTT. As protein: CASRLTGGDTEAFF.

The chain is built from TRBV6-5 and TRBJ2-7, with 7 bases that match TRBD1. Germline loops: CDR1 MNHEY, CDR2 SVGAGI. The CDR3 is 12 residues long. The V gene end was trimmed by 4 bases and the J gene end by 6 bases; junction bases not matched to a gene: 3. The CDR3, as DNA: TGTGCCAGCAGTTTCGCAGGGGGCGAGCAGTACTTC. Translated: CASSFAGGEQYF.